This TCR beta chain was recorded in a study of neurological immune-mediated disorders. This clonotype was counted ten times or more. Libraries used 2 million unsorted PBMCs kept frozen in RNAlater. From 15-18 subjects, every sequencing run obtained over 180 million TCR-beta sequences. TCRdb analysed the 5' RACE reads with MiXCR anew, one entry per CDR3 protein. In the table there are about 46,000 distinct CDR3 sequences, under 2% of which are singletons. Germline lookup yields CDR1 SGHAT and CDR2 FQNNGV. V was pared by 1 base and J by 10 bases, with 14 bases between. The CDR3 sequence is 14 residues long.

This clonotype was sampled from a woman in her forties with multiple sclerosis. The chain combines TRBV11-2 with TRBJ1-5, with a tentative D call TRBD1 (6 bases). The source material was PBMCs. The CDR3 reads CASSLGGRGDPQHF. The CDR3 DNA reads TGTGCCAGCAGCTTAGGGGGGCGAGGGGACCCCCAGCATTTT.